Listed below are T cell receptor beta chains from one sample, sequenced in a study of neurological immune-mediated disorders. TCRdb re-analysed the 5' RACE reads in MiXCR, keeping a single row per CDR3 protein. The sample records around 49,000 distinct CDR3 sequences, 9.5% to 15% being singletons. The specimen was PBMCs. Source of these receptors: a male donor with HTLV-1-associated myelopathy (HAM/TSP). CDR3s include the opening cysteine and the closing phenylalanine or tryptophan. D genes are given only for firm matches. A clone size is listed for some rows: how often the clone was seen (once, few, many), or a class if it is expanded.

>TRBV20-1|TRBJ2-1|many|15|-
TGCAGTGCTAGCCCTAGCCGGGGGACCTACAATGAGCAGTTCTTC
CSASPSRGTYNEQFF
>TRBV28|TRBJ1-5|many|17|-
TGTGCCAGCAGTCCCCGGACAGCATTGCCGCTCAATCAGCCCCAGCATTTT
CASSPRTALPLNQPQHF
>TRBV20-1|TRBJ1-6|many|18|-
TGCAGTGCTAACACAGGGCCCAGAATAAGCTCCTATAATTCACCCCTCCACTTT
CSANTGPRISSYNSPLHF
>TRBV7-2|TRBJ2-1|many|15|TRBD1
TGTGCCAGCAGCTCGTCAGGGGGCTCCTACAATGAGCAGTTCTTC
CASSSSGGSYNEQFF
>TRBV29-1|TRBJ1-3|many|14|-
TGCAGCGTTGATTCTGGAAACTCTGGAAACACCATATATTTT
CSVDSGNSGNTIYF
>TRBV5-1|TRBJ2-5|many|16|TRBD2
TGCGCCAGCAGCTCCCCTAGGGTAGCGGGGGTTGAGACCCAGTACTTC
CASSSPRVAGVETQYF
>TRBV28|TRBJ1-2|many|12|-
TGTGCCAGCAGTTTGAGGGACTATGGCTACACCTTC
CASSLRDYGYTF
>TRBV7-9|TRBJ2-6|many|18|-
TGTGCCAGCAGCCCGGACCTCTCCTGGGCCTCTGGGGCCAACGTCCTGACTTTC
CASSPDLSWASGANVLTF
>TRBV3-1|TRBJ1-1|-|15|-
TGTGCCAGCAGCCAAGCGGTGGCAGGGGCCACTGAAGCTTTCTTT
CASSQAVAGATEAFF
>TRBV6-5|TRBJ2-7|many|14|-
TGTGCCAGCAGTTATAGGGCAGGCTCCTACGAGCAGTACTTC
CASSYRAGSYEQYF
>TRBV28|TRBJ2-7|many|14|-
TGTGCCAGCAATCCGGGGCCATCCTCCTACGAGCAGTACTTC
CASNPGPSSYEQYF
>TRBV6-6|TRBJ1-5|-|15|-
TGTGCCAGCAGTTACACCGAAGACTACAATCAGCCCCAGCATTTT
CASSYTEDYNQPQHF
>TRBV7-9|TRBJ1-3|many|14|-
TGTGCCAGCAGCTCGGGATTCTCTGGAAACACCATATATTTT
CASSSGFSGNTIYF
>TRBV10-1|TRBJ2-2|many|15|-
TGCGCCAGCAGTGAGTCGATAGGCGGGACCGGGGAGCTGTTTTTT
CASSESIGGTGELFF
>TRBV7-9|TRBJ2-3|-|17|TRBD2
TGTGCCAGCAACTTTAGAACTAGCGGGTGTCCCACAGATACGCAGTATTTT
CASNFRTSGCPTDTQYF
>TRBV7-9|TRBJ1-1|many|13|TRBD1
TGTGCCAGCAGCCTGTTATCGGGACAGGGAGCTTTCTTT
CASSLLSGQGAFF
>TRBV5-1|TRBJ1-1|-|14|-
TGCGCCAGCAGCACAGCACAGGGGAACACTGAAGCTTTCTTT
CASSTAQGNTEAFF
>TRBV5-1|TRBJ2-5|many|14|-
TGCGCCAGCAGCTTCCGACAAGTCCAAGAGACCCAGTACTTC
CASSFRQVQETQYF
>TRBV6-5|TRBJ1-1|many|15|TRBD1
TGTGCCAGCAGTTACGGGGCAGGGGGCATGGGTGAAGCTTTCTTT
CASSYGAGGMGEAFF
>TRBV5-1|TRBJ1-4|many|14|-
TGCGCCAGCAGCCCGGGGGACGCCCTAGAAAAACTGTTTTTT
CASSPGDALEKLFF
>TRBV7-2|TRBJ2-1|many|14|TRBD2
TGTGCCAGCAGCGGACTAGCGGGGGGGTTTGAGCAGTTCTTC
CASSGLAGGFEQFF
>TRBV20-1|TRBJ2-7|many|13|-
TGCAGTGCCGCTAGGGGGGGGGCCTACGAGCAGTACTTC
CSAARGGAYEQYF
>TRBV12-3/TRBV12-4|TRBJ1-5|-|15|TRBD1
TGTGCCAACAGTCCACGGACAGGATACAATCAGACCCAGCATTTT
CANSPRTGYNQTQHF
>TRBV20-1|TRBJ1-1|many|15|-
TGCAGTGCTAGAGATCGGGGGGCGACCAACACTGAAGCTTTCTTT
CSARDRGATNTEAFF
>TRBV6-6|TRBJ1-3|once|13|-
TGTGCCAGCAGGAGTGACAGCGGAAACAACATATATTTT
CASRSDSGNNIYF
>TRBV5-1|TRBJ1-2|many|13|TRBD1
TGCGCCAGCACCCTGACAGGGCGCTATGGCTACACCTTC
CASTLTGRYGYTF
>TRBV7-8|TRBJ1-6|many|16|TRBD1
TGTGCCAGCAGCTCGAGGACAGGGGGACCTCCTTCACCCCTCCACTTT
CASSSRTGGPPSPLHF
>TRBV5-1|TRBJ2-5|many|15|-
TGCGCCAGCAGCCCGGTCGGGACTGTCCAAGAGACCCAGTACTTC
CASSPVGTVQETQYF
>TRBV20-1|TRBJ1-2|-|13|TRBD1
TGCAGTGTCCTAACAGGGGACGGCTATGGCTACACCTTC
CSVLTGDGYGYTF
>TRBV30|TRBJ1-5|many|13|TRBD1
TGTGCCTGGACCGGACAGGCCGGTCAGCCCCAGCATTTT
CAWTGQAGQPQHF
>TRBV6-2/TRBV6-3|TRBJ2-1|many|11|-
TGTGCCAGCAGTCCCGCCGGTGAGCAGTTCTTC
CASSPAGEQFF
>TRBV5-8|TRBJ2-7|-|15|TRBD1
TGTGCCAGCAGCCGCCGGGACAGGGGTGCCTACGAGCAGTACTTC
CASSRRDRGAYEQYF
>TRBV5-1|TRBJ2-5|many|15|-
TGCGCCAGCAGCTTGGCCAGGGCAGGGCTGGAGACCCAGTACTTC
CASSLARAGLETQYF
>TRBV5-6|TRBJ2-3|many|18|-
TGTGCCAGCAGCTCTCCCTCGACTGGACCCTTTGCAGGGGATACGCAGTATTTT
CASSSPSTGPFAGDTQYF
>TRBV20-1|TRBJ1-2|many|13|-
TGCAGTGCTCACGGAGGCATCGACTATGGCTACACCTTC
CSAHGGIDYGYTF
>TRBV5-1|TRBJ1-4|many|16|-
TGCGCCAGCAGCTTGCCGGAGACCAGCGGGAATGAAAAACTGTTTTTT
CASSLPETSGNEKLFF
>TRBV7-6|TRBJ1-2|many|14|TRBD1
TGTGCCAGCAGCGATGGACAGGGTTTTTCTGGCTACACCTTC
CASSDGQGFSGYTF
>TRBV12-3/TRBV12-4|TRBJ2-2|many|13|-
TGTGCCAGCAACCCGACGGTTACCGGGGAGCTGTTTTTT
CASNPTVTGELFF
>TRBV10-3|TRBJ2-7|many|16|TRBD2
TGTGCCATCAAGTTAAACGCGGGGGGGCGGGTAGACGAGCAGTACTTC
CAIKLNAGGRVDEQYF
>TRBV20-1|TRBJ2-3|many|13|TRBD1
TGCAGTGCTAGAGGACAGGGGGAAGATACGCAGTATTTT
CSARGQGEDTQYF
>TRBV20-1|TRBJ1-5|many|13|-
TGCAGTGCTAGGTACAGCGGCAATCAGCCCCAGCATTTT
CSARYSGNQPQHF
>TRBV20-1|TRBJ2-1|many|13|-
TGCAGTGCTATCCCCGGAGGCGGCAATGAGCAGTTCTTC
CSAIPGGGNEQFF
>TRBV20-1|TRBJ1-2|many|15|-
TGCAGTGCAAGTGAGGGGGGGGGCGGGAACTATGGCTACACCTTC
CSASEGGGGNYGYTF
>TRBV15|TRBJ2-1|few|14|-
TGTGCCACCCACCCGCAGGGAGGAAACAATGAGCAGTTCTTC
CATHPQGGNNEQFF
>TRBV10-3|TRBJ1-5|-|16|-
TGTGCCATCAGTGAGTCTGTCAGGGGTGGCAATCAGCCCCAGCATTTT
CAISESVRGGNQPQHF
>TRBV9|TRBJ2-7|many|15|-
TGTGCCAGCAGCGCTGGTGGGGGAAAAGGCTACGAGCAGTACTTC
CASSAGGGKGYEQYF
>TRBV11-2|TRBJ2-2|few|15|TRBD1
TGTGCCAGCAGCTTGGGTTGGACAGGTCTAGGAGAGCTGTTTTTT
CASSLGWTGLGELFF
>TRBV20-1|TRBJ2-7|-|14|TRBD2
TGCAGTGTTCCCGGACTAGCGAGTAGCCTCGAGCAGTACTTC
CSVPGLASSLEQYF
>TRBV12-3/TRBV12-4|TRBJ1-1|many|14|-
TGTGCCAGCAGTGGGGGGAACACGGGCACTGAAGCTTTCTTT
CASSGGNTGTEAFF
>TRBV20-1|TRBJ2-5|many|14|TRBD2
TGCAGTGCTAGCCTAGCGGGGGGAAGAGAGACCCAGTACTTC
CSASLAGGRETQYF
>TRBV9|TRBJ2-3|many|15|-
TGTGCCAGCAGCTCCCAAAGGGTAGGACAGTATACGCAGTATTTT
CASSSQRVGQYTQYF
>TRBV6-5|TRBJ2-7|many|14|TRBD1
TGTGCCAGCAGGGAAGGACAGGGGAGCTACGAGCAGTACTTC
CASREGQGSYEQYF